The 20 T cell receptor beta chains below all came from one sample that was sequenced in a study of T cells in localized non-small cell lung cancer. Only in-frame clones appear in the TCRdb table, and some are missing; sequencing was by immunoSEQ multiplex PCR. This table has approximately 49,000 clones, around three quarters appearing once. The input for sequencing was peripheral blood, taken before any cancer treatment. Receptors originate from a man aged 40 to 69 with stage I squamous cell lung carcinoma.

In DNA form, the CDR3 reads TGTGCCAGTACCGTAGGGGGGCCTCTGCGAGGTGGCTACACCTTC. It codes for CASTVGGPLRGGYTF. The rearrangement uses TRBV7-9 and TRBJ1-2, with a tentative D call TRBD1 (6 bases). Trimming removed 9 bases at V and 7 bases at J, with 24 bases between. The CDR3 totals 15 residues. From germline, CDR1 is SEHNR and CDR2 FQNEAQ (reference sequence).

The J gene is TRBJ2-1, the V gene TRBV4-2; TRBD2 aligns across 12 bases. CDR3 length: 16 residues. J lost 9 bases, V lost 0 bases, and 6 bases had no gene match. Germline values: CDR1 LGHNA, CDR2 YNFKEQ. DNA for the CDR3: TGTGCCAGCAGCCAAGAGCTAGCGGGGGGGGACGGTGAGCAGTTCTTC. Its translation is CASSQELAGGDGEQFF.

The chain links TRBV7-8 to TRBJ2-7; 10 bases map to TRBD2. The CDR3 sequence is 15 residues long. The J segment lost 3 bases and the V segment lost 3 bases, leaving 5 bases of the junction unmatched. Looked up from germline, CDR1 is SGHVS and CDR2 is FQNEAQ. The CDR3 spells CASSFSGGGFYEQYF. The CDR3 DNA is TGTGCCAGCAGCTTCAGCGGGGGGGGCTTCTACGAGCAGTACTTC. Filled out from reference TRBV7-8 and TRBJ2-7, the complete variable domain reads GAGVSQSPRYKVAKRGQDVALRCDPISGHVSLFWYQQALGQGPEFLTYFQNEAQLDKSGLPSDRFFAERPEGSVSTLKIQRTQQEDSAVYLCASSFSGGGFYEQYFGPGTRLTVT.

The chain couples TRBV5-1 to TRBJ2-3; 7 positions match TRBD1. The CDR3 is 14 amino acids. The V segment lost 7 bases and the J segment 5 bases; nucleotides outside the gene matches: 10. Germline values: CDR1 SGHRS, CDR2 YFSETQ. The DNA of the CDR3 is TGCGCCAGCGGCGAGACAGGGCTCCGAGATACGCAGTATTTT. As protein: CASGETGLRDTQYF.

This clone was observed a single time. The chain combines TRBV4-1 with TRBJ1-2; the D is unclear. The germline V gene has CDR1 MGHRA and CDR2 YSYEKL. The germline V and J ends were trimmed by 0 bases and 2 bases, with 13 bases remaining between them. This CDR3 has 16 amino acids. The CDR3 here is CASSQEGGYTNYGYTF. CDR3 bases: TGCGCCAGCAGCCAAGAGGGTGGGTACACCAACTATGGCTACACCTTC.

The chain employs TRBV5-8 and TRBJ1-2, with D maybe TRBD1 (6 bases). The ends were cut back, 7 bases at V and 4 bases at J, with 17 bases in the middle. In germline, CDR1 is SGHTS, CDR2 YDEGEE. The CDR3 has 14 amino acids. CDR3 sequence: CASEPGHETYGYTF. The CDR3 DNA reads as TGTGCCAGCGAGCCGGGACACGAAACCTATGGCTACACCTTC. Looking up the rest from reference TRBV5-8 and TRBJ1-2 gives the full variable domain: EAGVTQSPTHLIKTRGQQATLRCSPISGHTSVYWYQQALGLGLQFLLWYDEGEERNRGNFPPRFSGRQFPNYSSELNVNALELEDSALYLCASEPGHETYGYTFGSGTRLTVV.

The chain couples TRBV19 to TRBJ2-1; 12 bases align to TRBD1. The CDR3 totals 18 residues. Germline CDR1 is LNHDA and CDR2 is SQIVND (reference sequence). V was pared by 1 base and J by 7 bases, with 11 bases of the junction left unmatched. The CDR3 sequence is CASSIVTAGTGGPNEQFF. As DNA, the CDR3 is TGTGCCAGTAGTATAGTGACCGCCGGGACAGGGGGCCCGAATGAGCAGTTCTTC.

This clone turned up a few times. The chain uses TRBV28 and TRBJ2-5; tentative D call: TRBD1 (6 bases). CDR1 MDHEN and CDR2 SYDVKM come from the germline V gene. Trimming stripped 5 bases from V and 3 bases from J, with 13 bases between. The CDR3 has 14 amino acids. In DNA, the CDR3 is TGTGCCAGCAGTCAAAGGGGGAGAGAAGAGACCCAGTACTTC. Protein: CASSQRGREETQYF.

The genes are TRBV7-2 and TRBJ1-1, with a possible D match to TRBD1 (6 bases). This CDR3 comprises 15 residues. The V and J ends lost 1 base and 6 bases respectively, with 15 bases between them. CDR1 and CDR2 from the germline V gene are SGHTA and FQGNSA. CDR3 sequence: CASSLGRGKVSEAFF. DNA of the CDR3: TGTGCCAGCAGCTTAGGCAGGGGTAAGGTTTCTGAAGCTTTCTTT.

This chain joins TRBV2 and TRBJ2-6, with unresolved D. This CDR3 contains 15 residues. V gave up 2 bases and J gave up 4 bases, with 9 bases separating them. Germline V gene sequence: CDR1 SNHLY, CDR2 FYNNEI. CDR3 in amino acids: CASSESWVGANVLTF. CDR3 nucleotides: TGTGCCAGCAGTGAAAGCTGGGTCGGGGCCAACGTCCTGACTTTC.

The chain is built from TRBV7-8 and TRBJ2-7; no clear D. Germline V lookup: CDR1 SGHVS, CDR2 FQNEAQ. V was clipped by 1 base and J by 2 bases, with 9 bases between them. This CDR3 spans 14 amino acids. In DNA, the CDR3 is TGTGCCAGCAGCTTAGGTGGGGAACCCTACGAGCAGTACTTC. Translation gives CASSLGGEPYEQYF.

This chain joins TRBV30 and TRBJ2-3; D is unresolved. CDR1 is GTSNPN, CDR2 SVGIG, per germline (reference sequence). CDR3 length equals 13 residues. Trimming took off 7 bases at V and 4 bases at J, with 15 bases between the two ends. The CDR3 nucleotides read TGTGCCTCCGGAGCCCAGGTGGCAGATACGCAGTATTTT. Amino acids: CASGAQVADTQYF.

The rearrangement joins TRBV5-1 to TRBJ2-1; TRBD1 matches 7 bases. The V and J ends lost 1 base and 5 bases, in that order; junction bases with no gene match: 3. CDR1 is SGHRS, CDR2 YFSETQ, per germline. The CDR3 runs to 14 residues. The CDR3 region has the DNA TGCGCCAGCAGCTTGTTTGGACAGGACAATGAGCAGTTCTTC. Its translation is CASSLFGQDNEQFF.

The chain carries TRBV19 and TRBJ2-1; perhaps TRBD1 as D (6 bases). CDR1 is LNHDA, CDR2 SQIVND, per germline (reference sequence). V was shortened by 2 bases and J by 5 bases, with 13 bases between the two germline ends. This CDR3 region has 15 residues. The CDR3 nucleotides are TGTGCCAGTAGTATATTCAGGGGTATAAACAATGAGCAGTTCTTC. Translation: CASSIFRGINNEQFF.

The chain combines TRBV21-1 with TRBJ2-1; the table's D call, TRBD1, has no DNA check behind it. TRBV21-1 is a pseudogene segment. The CDR3 totals 21 residues. The CDR3 loop is CASLRRGLLYRPALSYNEQFF. The CDR3 region has the DNA TGTGCCAGCTTACGCAGGGGGCTTCTATATCGGCCAGCCCTCTCCTACAATGAGCAGTTCTTC.

This rearrangement joins TRBV28 to TRBJ1-1, with TRBD1 identical over 7 bases. The trim removed 5 bases at V and 3 bases at J, leaving 6 bases unmatched. CDR3 length: 14 amino acids. Germline V gene sequence: CDR1 MDHEN, CDR2 SYDVKM. CDR3 sequence reads: CASSAGQFHTEAFF. Here the CDR3 DNA reads TGTGCCAGCAGTGCGGGACAGTTTCACACTGAAGCTTTCTTT.

Only a few counts were recorded for this clone. This chain uses TRBV2 with TRBJ2-5, with D perhaps assigned TRBD1 or TRBD2 (5 bases each). The germline V and J ends were trimmed by 7 bases and 9 bases, with 21 bases remaining between them. The CDR3 loop spans 14 amino acids. Germline V gene data show CDR1 as SNHLY and CDR2 as FYNNEI. The CDR3 reads CASTGTEPRGAQYF. The CDR3 bases are TGTGCCAGCACAGGGACCGAACCAAGAGGAGCCCAGTACTTC.

This clone appeared a single time. The chain uses TRBV4-2 and TRBJ1-2; maybe TRBD1 (6 bases). The CDR3 covers 15 residues. Trimming pared 4 bases from V and 4 bases from J, leaving 16 bases between. Germline CDR1 and CDR2: LGHNA and YNFKEQ. CDR3 residues: CASSPQGRWAYGYTF. The CDR3 bases are TGTGCCAGCAGCCCACAGGGACGTTGGGCCTATGGCTACACCTTC.

This clone is labeled medium-sized (0.01 to 0.1%). This sequence joins TRBV4-2 and TRBJ1-5; D is possibly TRBD1 (6 bases). Germline values: CDR1 LGHNA, CDR2 YNFKEQ. There are 14 residues in the CDR3. Trimming removed 4 bases at V and 6 bases at J, with 13 bases between. CDR3 coding DNA: TGTGCCAGCAGCCTGGGGGCAGGGAGTCAGCCCCAGCATTTT. Its translation is CASSLGAGSQPQHF.

This clone was picked up one time. The chain recombines TRBV27 with TRBJ1-1; D uncertain. The V end lost 2 bases, the J end lost 2 bases, and 9 bases lay between the germline ends. The CDR3 loop spans 14 amino acids. CDR1 is MNHEY and CDR2 is SMNVEV in the germline V gene (reference sequence). The CDR3 DNA follows: TGTGCCAGCAGTTTAGCACCAGGCAACACTGAAGCTTTCTTT. This gives the protein CASSLAPGNTEAFF.